Presented here are 20 T cell receptor beta chains from one specimen sequenced in a study of cytomegalovirus exposure and HLA in healthy donors. PCR involved 60 Vbeta and 13 Jbeta primers. TCRdb's table, derived via immunoSEQ multiplex PCR, lists solely in-frame clones and lacks some. The table records 150,000 to 200,000 clones, almost 85% of them present only once. Source material: PBMCs. These TCRs come from a boy between 10 and 17 years old in good health and CMV-seronegative.

The chain combines TRBV5-1 with TRBJ2-1; 9 bases fit TRBD2. The CDR3 extends over 15 amino acids. The trim removed 0 bases at V and 6 bases at J, leaving 4 bases unmatched. CDR1 is SGHRS, CDR2 YFSETQ, per germline. CDR3 in amino acids: CASSLVGGGANEQFF. The CDR3 region has the DNA TGCGCCAGCAGCTTGGTGGGCGGGGGGGCCAATGAGCAGTTCTTC.

This CDR3 is CASSLTRSLGTDTQYF. The CDR3 bases are TGTGCCAGCAGCCTGACTCGCTCGCTAGGCACAGATACGCAGTATTTT. V and J are TRBV28 and TRBJ2-3; no clear D. Germline CDR1 is MDHEN and CDR2 is SYDVKM. Trimming shortened V by 6 bases and J by 1 base, and 17 bases separated the two germline ends. This CDR3 has 16 residues.

V is TRBV19 and J is TRBJ1-4; the D gene is possibly TRBD1 (6 bases). Trimming stripped 4 bases from V and 10 bases from J, with 16 bases between. Germline V gives CDR1 LNHDA, CDR2 SQIVND (reference sequence). The CDR3 is 14 amino acids. CDR3 loop: CASSTTGTSGKLFF. The CDR3 DNA sequence: TGTGCCAGTAGTACAACCGGGACATCGGGAAAACTGTTTTTT.

This chain links TRBV7-6 with TRBJ2-1, with 8 bases that match TRBD2. The germline CDR1 and CDR2 sequences are SGHVS and FNYEAQ. CDR3 length: 14 amino acids. Trimming at V came to 5 bases and at J to 3 bases, leaving 3 bases not matched to a gene. The CDR3 nucleotides read TGTGCCAGCAGCGGGACTAGAGGCTACAATGAGCAGTTCTTC. Protein product: CASSGTRGYNEQFF.

This chain links TRBV10-3 with TRBJ1-6; D is possibly TRBD1 (5 bases). CDR1 and CDR2 (germline): ENHRY, SYGVKD. This CDR3 has 15 residues. V shed 1 base and J shed 9 bases, with 13 bases lying between them. The DNA for the CDR3 is TGTGCCATCAGTGAGTGGGGACCGGAGGGTTCACCCCTCCACTTT. It codes for CAISEWGPEGSPLHF.

The chain is built from TRBV12-5 and TRBJ1-5; D gene ambiguous. Germline CDR1 LGHNT, CDR2 FRNRAP. Trimming took 7 bases from V and 0 from J, leaving 10 bases between them. This CDR3 has 14 residues. The CDR3 DNA reads as TGTGCTAGTGCTACAGACTATAGCAATCAGCCCCAGCATTTT. Translating it yields CASATDYSNQPQHF.

The chain is built from TRBV5-4 and TRBJ2-1, with TRBD2 matching over 13 bases. In germline, CDR1 is SGHNT, CDR2 YYREEE (reference sequence). Losses at the gene ends were 3 bases for V and 5 bases for J; bases not matched to a gene: 2. The CDR3 has 15 residues. CDR3 sequence (DNA): TGTGCCAGCAGCTCACTAGCGGGGGGGAACAATGAGCAGTTCTTC. Protein: CASSSLAGGNNEQFF.

The CDR3 loop reads CASSTKSGYEQYF. As DNA, the CDR3 is TGTGCCAGCAGCACTAAATCCGGCTACGAGCAGTACTTC. J is TRBJ2-7 and V is TRBV7-2; D unresolved. This CDR3 has 13 amino acids. The germline CDR1 and CDR2 sequences are SGHTA and FQGNSA. The ends were cut back, 5 bases at V and 3 bases at J, with 11 bases in the middle.

The chain uses TRBV27 and TRBJ2-1; D is possibly TRBD2 (6 bases). The germline CDR1 and CDR2 sequences are MNHEY and SMNVEV (reference sequence). With 10 bases removed from V and 6 bases from J, the gap between germline ends came to 22 bases. This CDR3 spans 15 amino acids. Here the CDR3 reads CATHTGTFYLNEQFF. In DNA form, the CDR3 reads TGTGCCACCCATACCGGGACTTTTTATCTCAATGAGCAGTTCTTC.

The chain carries TRBV14 and TRBJ2-3, with a weak D call TRBD2 (6 bases). The CDR3 length is 13 residues. Trimming took off 1 base at V and 13 bases at J, with 15 bases between the two ends. The germline V gene encodes CDR1 SGHDN and CDR2 FVKESK. Here the CDR3 DNA reads TGTGCCAGCAGCCAAGTGGTTGCGGGAAATGAGTATTTT. Its translation is CASSQVVAGNEYF. The full variable domain, rest sourced from reference TRBV14 and TRBJ2-3, is EAGVTQFPSHSVIEKGQTVTLRCDPISGHDNLYWYRRVMGKEIKFLLHFVKESKQDESGMPNNRFLAERTGGTYSTLKVQPAELEDSGVYFCASSQVVAGNEYFGPGTRLTVL.

This chain links TRBV4-3 with TRBJ2-1; 7 bases line up with TRBD1. Germline lookup yields CDR1 LGHNA and CDR2 YSLEER. This CDR3 has 17 residues. V trimming: 6 bases; J trimming: 0 bases; junction bases outside the gene matches: 11. CDR3 loop: CASSSGRGIVSYNEQFF. The DNA for the CDR3 is TGCGCCAGCAGTTCCGGCAGGGGGATAGTCTCCTACAATGAGCAGTTCTTC.

This chain connects TRBV6-5 to TRBJ2-5, with D unresolved. The germline gives CDR1 MNHEY, CDR2 SVGAGI. The V gene lost 7 bases and the J gene lost 5 bases, with 8 bases spanning the gap. The CDR3 sequence is 11 residues long. The CDR3 DNA sequence: TGTGCCAGCACCAAAGCGGAGACCCAGTACTTC. Its translation is CASTKAETQYF.

A note on this clone: At one of its ends the junction is not consistent with the germline gene, which may arise from a read error. V usage is TRBV11-2 and J usage is TRBJ2-7, with TRBD1 matching 8 bases. This CDR3 region has 13 residues. Looked up from germline, CDR1 is SGHAT and CDR2 is FQNNGV. For the CDR3, the DNA is TGTGCCAGCAGCTTACCCACGGATAGGACAGGGCACTTC. Its protein is CASSLPTDRTGHF.

This chain joins TRBV6-6 and TRBJ2-7; tentative D call: TRBD1 (6 bases). V lost 6 bases to trimming and J lost 12 bases, with 15 bases between them. CDR1 and CDR2 from the germline V gene are MNHNY and SVGAGI (reference sequence). CDR3 length: 11 residues. For the CDR3, the DNA is TGTGCCAGCAGCCCCCGGGACATTAGGTACTTC. Amino acids: CASSPRDIRYF.

This clone came up once. The gene calls are TRBV28 and TRBJ2-7, with 7 nucleotides matching TRBD1. Trimming cost V 2 bases and J 5 bases; bases outside gene matches: 3. The CDR3 consists of 13 residues. Looked up from germline, CDR1 is MDHEN and CDR2 is SYDVKM. The CDR3 sequence: CASSLDRVNEQYF. CDR3 sequence (DNA): TGTGCCAGCAGTTTAGACAGGGTAAACGAGCAGTACTTC.

In this sample, this clone turned up a few times. The J gene is TRBJ2-7, the V gene TRBV11-2, with TRBD1 matching over 10 bases. Germline V gives CDR1 SGHAT, CDR2 FQNNGV. The CDR3 totals 13 residues. Trimming cost V 5 bases and J 3 bases; bases outside gene matches: 1. The CDR3, as DNA: TGTGCCAGCAGCCGGACAGGGGGCTACGAGCAGTACTTC. Translating gives CASSRTGGYEQYF. The full variable domain, with the rest looked up from reference TRBV11-2 and TRBJ2-7, is EAGVAQSPRYKIIEKRQSVAFWCNPISGHATLYWYQQILGQGPKLLIQFQNNGVVDDSQLPKDRFSAERLKGVDSTLKIQPAKLEDSAVYLCASSRTGGYEQYFGPGTRLTVT.

This clone has just one count. J is TRBJ2-1 and V is TRBV5-1, with 12 bases identical to TRBD2. The CDR3 contains 17 residues. V lost 4 bases and J lost 5; bases outside the gene matches: 10. Germline V gene sequence: CDR1 SGHRS, CDR2 YFSETQ. The CDR3 DNA is TGCGCCAGCAGCGTTGCCCTCCGGACTAGCGGGGACAATGAGCAGTTCTTC. Translated, it gives CASSVALRTSGDNEQFF.

This clone was seen a few times. V and J are TRBV18 and TRBJ1-5; weak D call: TRBD1 (6 bases). CDR3 length: 15 residues. CDR1 and CDR2 (germline): KGHSH, LQKENI. With 0 bases removed from V and 9 bases from J, the gap between germline ends came to 15 bases. CDR3 amino acids: CASSPPGTPFRPQHF. The CDR3 nucleotides read TGTGCCAGCTCACCACCGGGGACACCCTTTAGGCCCCAGCATTTT. Full variable domain (missing parts from reference TRBV18 and TRBJ1-5): NAGVMQNPRHLVRRRGQEARLRCSPMKGHSHVYWYRQLPEEGLKFMVYLQKENIIDESGMPKERFSAEFPKEGPSILRIQQVVRGDSAAYFCASSPPGTPFRPQHFGDGTRLSIL.

This clone was seen just once. The chain employs TRBV28 and TRBJ1-1; 7 bases match TRBD1. The germline CDR1 and CDR2 sequences are MDHEN and SYDVKM. With V trimmed by 6 bases and J by 5 bases, 9 bases remained unmatched. CDR3 length: 14 residues. CDR3 nucleotides: TGTGCCAGCAGACTGACAGGGTGGGGGACTGAAGCTTTCTTT. Amino acids: CASRLTGWGTEAFF.

The V and J genes are TRBV2 and TRBJ2-5; 7 bases fit TRBD1. The V gene's germline CDR1 is SNHLY and CDR2 FYNNEI. With V trimmed by 5 bases and J by 2 bases, 5 bases remained unmatched. The CDR3 consists of 14 residues. The CDR3 here is CASSRDSPQETQYF. The CDR3 nucleotides read TGTGCCAGCAGTCGGGACAGCCCACAAGAGACCCAGTACTTC.